The next 11 T cell receptor beta chains were all read from a single sample in a study of blood T cells in healthy people across ages. A second roughly 7 to 11 cycle PCR used barcoded and J-beta primers. TCRdb called the 5' RACE reads again in MiXCR, with one record for every CDR3 protein. There are 1 million or so distinct CDR3 sequences in the sample; under 45% occur only once, and approximately 17% lies in the top ten. Sample: blood. Receptors originate from a woman aged 55 to 70 in good health.

V gene TRBV5-1 combines with J gene TRBJ2-1; D is possibly TRBD2 (6 bases). V lost 0 bases, J lost 3 bases, and 10 bases lay in between. The CDR3 runs 15 residues. In germline, CDR1 is SGHRS, CDR2 YFSETQ. The CDR3 protein is CASSLERERYNEQFF. Here the CDR3 DNA reads TGCGCCAGCAGCTTGGAACGGGAGCGCTACAATGAGCAGTTCTTC.

CDR3 DNA: TGCAGTGGAACGCCCGGCAGTATGAGAGAGACCCAGTACTTC. Protein product: CSGTPGSMRETQYF. This rearrangement joins TRBV20-1 to TRBJ2-4; D call uncertain. The J call is in doubt because the DNA end fits TRBJ2-5 better. The CDR3 consists of 14 residues. The germline gives CDR1 DFQATT, CDR2 SNEGSKA (reference sequence).

The chain combines TRBV20-1 with TRBJ2-7; D call uncertain. The J call is in doubt because the DNA end fits TRBJ2-1 better. CDR3 length: 14 amino acids. Per germline, CDR1 DFQATT and CDR2 SNEGSKA (reference sequence). CDR3 in amino acids: CSARDTSSGLGQFF. Here the CDR3 DNA reads TGCAGTGCTAGAGATACCTCCTCAGGCCTAGGGCAGTTCTTC.

The rearrangement uses TRBV7-2 and TRBJ2-1; 11 bases map to TRBD2. Germline V gene lookup returns CDR1 SGHTA and CDR2 FQGNSA. Trimming removed 5 bases from V and 5 bases from J; junction bases left unmatched: 5. The CDR3 covers 15 residues. CDR3: CASSPTSGIHNEQFF. CDR3 bases: TGTGCCAGCAGCCCGACTAGCGGGATCCACAATGAGCAGTTCTTC.

This chain joins TRBV12-3 or TRBV12-4 and TRBJ1-2; weak D call: TRBD1 (5 bases). The V end lost 6 bases, the J end lost 7 bases, and 12 bases lay between the germline ends. The CDR3 is 12 residues long. CDR3 in DNA: TGTGCCAGCAGCTTACGAGGGGTTGGCTACACCTTC. It yields the protein CASSLRGVGYTF.

This clonotype has more than one count but fewer than ten. The rearrangement joins TRBV25-1 to TRBJ2-1; 11 bases align to TRBD2. The ends lost 3 bases at V and 5 bases at J; junction bases unmatched: 6. Per germline, CDR1 MGHDK and CDR2 SYGVNS. The CDR3 contains 16 residues. The CDR3 DNA reads as TGTGCCAGCAGTGATCGCTGGGGACTAGCGGACAATGAGCAGTTCTTC. It specifies CASSDRWGLADNEQFF.

This clonotype was detected only a few times. CDR3 protein: CASSARGYEQFF. The CDR3 bases are TGTGCCAGCAGCGCAAGGGGTTATGAGCAGTTCTTC. The chain uses TRBV7-6 and TRBJ2-1; D perhaps matches TRBD1 (5 bases). Trimming cost V 5 bases and J 8 bases, with 10 bases left between them. The germline V gene encodes CDR1 SGHVS and CDR2 FNYEAQ. There are 12 residues in the CDR3. The entire variable domain, with the rest obtained from reference TRBV7-6 and TRBJ2-1, is as follows: GAGVSQSPRYKVTKRGQDVALRCDPISGHVSLYWYRQALGQGPEFLTYFNYEAQQDKSGLPNDRFSAERPEGSISTLTIQRTEQRDSAMYRCASSARGYEQFFGPGTRLTVL.

The chain links TRBV2 to TRBJ2-5; 7 positions match TRBD1. The DNA end is more similar to TRBJ2-7, so the J call may be wrong. The CDR3 extends over 15 amino acids. From germline, CDR1 is SNHLY and CDR2 FYNNEI. The CDR3 is CASYTLRDRTREQYF. Written as DNA, the CDR3 is TGTGCCAGCTACACCCTCAGGGACAGAACACGCGAGCAGTACTTC.

This clonotype was observed many times. The J gene is TRBJ2-7, the V gene TRBV7-2; 8 bases align to TRBD2. The CDR3 length is 14 residues. Germline lookup yields CDR1 SGHTA and CDR2 FQGNSA. V shed 5 bases, J shed 3 bases, and the junction held 6 bases outside the gene matches. The CDR3 sequence is CASSPGTSFYEQYF. CDR3 in DNA: TGTGCCAGCAGCCCCGGGACTAGTTTCTACGAGCAGTACTTC.

This clonotype occurred once. The genes are TRBV7-9 and TRBJ2-1; possible D gene TRBD2, 6 bases. Germline CDR1 is SEHNR and CDR2 is FQNEAQ (reference sequence). Trimming removed 4 bases at V and 6 bases at J, with 13 bases between. This CDR3 is 14 amino acids long. The CDR3 region is CASSSTGGTNEQFF. Written as DNA, the CDR3 is TGTGCCAGCAGCTCGACTGGCGGGACCAATGAGCAGTTCTTC.

Details on this clonotype: Given a much more abundant clone one base away, this may be a read error. The chain is built from TRBV24-1 and TRBJ2-3; weak D call: TRBD2 (5 bases). The CDR3 length is 14 residues. Looked up from germline, CDR1 is KGHDR and CDR2 is SFDVKD. Trimming removed 5 bases from V and 2 bases from J, with 10 bases in between. The CDR3, as DNA: TGTGCCACCAGTGGGGAGAAGGACACAGATACGCAGTATTTT. Amino acid sequence: CATSGEKDTDTQYF.